This section outlines one TCR beta chain sequence together with its context. Reverse transcription of about 0.5 to 1 ug RNA was performed with random hexamers. Amplification of TCR beta CDR3 was carried out by immunoSEQ multiplex PCR, which covered 54 Vbeta and 13 Jbeta segments. MiXCR was run by TCRdb on the immunoSEQ multiplex PCR reads, yielding one entry per CDR3 protein. The sample has about 140,000 distinct CDR3 sequences, approximately 95% seen once. These data belong to a study of CD8 T cells in Susac syndrome. For the study at large: Sequencing included Susac syndrome patients, five or six of them with active disease and under ten in remission. Patients with Susac syndrome were, at the time of blood collection, therapy-naive, maintained on corticosteroids, or maintained on intravenous immunoglobulin alone.

The CDR3 consists of 14 residues. Germline CDR1 MGHRA, CDR2 YSYEKL. V lost 0 bases and J 4 bases, leaving 9 bases between the germline ends. TEMRA cells were FACS-enriched and CD8+ and CD4+ T cells negatively isolated. The sequenced material came from CD4+ T cells from PBMCs. This chain uses TRBV4-1 with TRBJ1-2; TRBD1 might be the D (5 bases). The TCR sequence derives from a human donor with Susac syndrome. The CDR3 DNA reads as TGCGCCAGCAGCCAAGATCGGGGCGTCTATGGCTACACCTTC. It yields the protein CASSQDRGVYGYTF.